These 27 T cell receptor beta chains were sequenced from one sample in a study of blood T cell repertoires in COVID-19. The protocol was immunoSEQ multiplex PCR, while the TCRdb copy is restricted to in-frame clones and leaves out a portion. This table has over 80,000 clones, around 90% appearing once. Material for sequencing was peripheral blood. The receptor set was obtained from a human donor with active COVID-19. The donor label of this sample is uncertain.

This rearrangement joins TRBV6-2 or TRBV6-3 to TRBJ2-3, with TRBD2 matching over 10 bases. Trimming took 5 bases from V and 4 from J; bases not matched to a gene: 3. There are 14 residues in the CDR3. Germline assignment: CDR1 MNHEY and CDR2 SVGEGT. CDR3 loop: CASSSGGASDTQYF. CDR3 sequence (DNA): TGTGCCAGCAGTAGCGGGGGGGCCTCAGATACGCAGTATTTT.

In its sample, this clone was seen once. The J gene is TRBJ1-1, the V gene TRBV7-9; 8 bases map to TRBD1. CDR1 SEHNR and CDR2 FQNEAQ come from the germline V gene (reference sequence). With 6 bases clipped from V and 4 bases from J, the junction kept 4 bases outside the gene matches. The CDR3 length is 13 residues. The DNA of the CDR3 is TGTGCCAGCAGTTATACAGGGGGCACTGAAGCTTTCTTT. Protein product: CASSYTGGTEAFF.

The chain is built from TRBV18 and TRBJ1-5, with TRBD1 matching over 8 bases. CDR3 length: 14 amino acids. The germline CDR1 and CDR2 sequences are KGHSH and LQKENI. J gave up 2 bases and V 6 bases, and 3 bases lay outside the gene matches. For the CDR3, the DNA is TGTGCCAGCTCGGACAGGGACGGCAATCAGCCCCAGCATTTT. Translating it yields CASSDRDGNQPQHF.

The rearrangement links TRBV6-6 to TRBJ2-3; 7 nucleotides align to TRBD1. The CDR3 has 19 amino acids. CDR1 and CDR2 from the germline V gene are MNHNY and SVGAGI (reference sequence). The V segment lost 5 bases and the J segment 0 bases; nucleotides outside the gene matches: 17. The CDR3 reads CASSPVPGQQPHSTDTQYF. CDR3 nucleotide sequence: TGTGCCAGCAGTCCAGTCCCGGGACAGCAGCCGCATAGCACAGATACGCAGTATTTT.

This chain uses TRBV5-1 with TRBJ2-2; possible D gene TRBD2, 5 bases. The CDR3 length is 12 residues. Germline lookup yields CDR1 SGHRS and CDR2 YFSETQ. Trimming stripped 5 bases from V and 3 bases from J, with 5 bases between. CDR3 nucleotides: TGCGCCAGCAGGGAGGACACCGGGGAGCTGTTTTTT. Its protein product is CASREDTGELFF. Full variable domain (missing parts from reference TRBV5-1 and TRBJ2-2): KAGVTQTPRYLIKTRGQQVTLSCSPISGHRSVSWYQQTPGQGLQFLFEYFSETQRNKGNFPGRFSGRQFSNSRSEMNVSTLELGDSALYLCASREDTGELFFGEGSRLTVL.

The chain joins TRBV2 to TRBJ1-2, with D possibly being TRBD1 (5 bases). Germline lookup yields CDR1 SNHLY and CDR2 FYNNEI. This CDR3 is 15 amino acids long. The V end was cut by 5 bases, the J end by 0 bases, with 13 bases between. In DNA, the CDR3 is TGTGCCAGCAGTAATAACAGGCAATCTAACTATGGCTACACCTTC. Encoded protein: CASSNNRQSNYGYTF.

The rearrangement uses TRBV27 and TRBJ2-2; perhaps TRBD1 as D (6 bases). The CDR3 covers 18 residues. V lost 5 bases, J lost 5 bases, and 24 bases lay in between. CDR1 is MNHEY and CDR2 is SMNVEV in the germline V gene (reference sequence). CDR3: CASSASFEDRGLTGELFF. The CDR3, as DNA: TGTGCCAGCAGTGCGTCTTTCGAGGACAGAGGTCTTACCGGGGAGCTGTTTTTT.

This clone occurred once. The chain joins TRBV6-5 to TRBJ2-1; D is undetermined. Germline V gene data show CDR1 as MNHEY and CDR2 as SVGAGI. The CDR3 runs 14 residues. The germline V and J ends were trimmed by 4 bases and 0 bases, with 7 bases remaining between them. The CDR3 nucleotides are TGTGCCAGCAGTTCAAGTAGCTCCTACAATGAGCAGTTCTTC. Protein product: CASSSSSSYNEQFF.

The chain is built from TRBV27 and TRBJ1-6, with 8 positions matching TRBD1. The CDR3 spans 15 residues. Germline lookup yields CDR1 MNHEY and CDR2 SMNVEV (reference sequence). Germline trimming cut 3 bases from V and 2 bases from J; bases unmatched to any gene: 0. CDR3 DNA sequence: TGTGCCAGCAGTTTGGACAGGGCCTATAATTCACCCCTCCACTTT. It codes for CASSLDRAYNSPLHF.

V and J are TRBV11-2 and TRBJ2-4; D possibly corresponds to TRBD2 (6 bases). Germline loops: CDR1 SGHAT, CDR2 FQNNGV. With 1 base removed from V and 6 bases from J, the gap between germline ends came to 13 bases. This CDR3 is 15 amino acids long. Here the CDR3 reads CASSLVGGSGNIQYF. CDR3 coding DNA: TGTGCCAGCAGCTTAGTCGGGGGATCCGGAAACATTCAGTACTTC.

The chain carries TRBV29-1 and TRBJ2-7, with 9 bases fitting TRBD1. CDR3 size: 14 residues. Germline-derived CDR1 and CDR2 are SQVTM and ANQGSEA. Trimming removed 6 bases from V and 2 bases from J; junction bases left unmatched: 8. CDR3 nucleotide sequence: TGCAGCGTGGGCGGGACAGGGACCACCTACGAGCAGTACTTC. Its protein is CSVGGTGTTYEQYF.

The chain couples TRBV12-5 to TRBJ1-1; D remains ambiguous. The CDR3 totals 14 residues. The V end lost 3 bases, the J end lost 3 bases, and 11 bases lay between the germline ends. Germline V gives CDR1 LGHNT, CDR2 FRNRAP. CDR3 in DNA: TGTGCTAGTGGTTTTGTCGGTGAACACACTGAAGCTTTCTTT. Residues: CASGFVGEHTEAFF.

This chain's CDR3 is CASSLVSSGGNTGELFF. DNA for the CDR3: TGTGCCAGCAGTTTAGTATCTAGCGGGGGGAACACCGGGGAGCTGTTTTTT. The rearrangement uses TRBV27 and TRBJ2-2; 10 bases map to TRBD2. The CDR3 has 17 amino acids. Trimming at V came to 2 bases and at J to 1 base, leaving 4 bases not matched to a gene. Germline assignment: CDR1 MNHEY and CDR2 SMNVEV (reference sequence).

The chain links TRBV12-3 or TRBV12-4 to TRBJ2-7; no firm D call. The CDR3 has 12 residues. V was cut by 3 bases and J by 9 bases, with 12 bases left in between. The CDR3 sequence is CASSFEENVQYF. The CDR3, as DNA: TGTGCCAGCAGTTTTGAGGAAAATGTGCAGTACTTC.

V and J are TRBV6-4 and TRBJ2-4, with 12 bases matching TRBD2. J gave up 4 bases and V 3 bases, and 4 bases lay outside the gene matches. CDR1 is MRHNA, CDR2 SNTAGT, per germline. This CDR3 spans 16 amino acids. CDR3: CASSELAGGPKNIQYF. The CDR3 region has the DNA TGTGCCAGCAGTGAACTAGCGGGGGGCCCTAAAAACATTCAGTACTTC.

This rearrangement joins TRBV3-1 (or the pseudogene TRBV3-2) to TRBJ2-7; D call uncertain. The germline V gene has CDR1 LGHDT and CDR2 YNNKEL (reference sequence). The V end lost 0 bases, the J end lost 0 bases, and 6 bases lay between the germline ends. The CDR3 totals 14 residues. The CDR3 protein is CASSQDPVSYEQYF. DNA of the CDR3: TGTGCCAGCAGCCAAGATCCAGTCTCCTACGAGCAGTACTTC.

The count of this clone is one. The chain links TRBV5-1 to TRBJ2-7; D call uncertain. V lost 0 bases and J lost 4, with 11 bases in between. The CDR3 sequence is 14 residues long. The germline CDR1 and CDR2 sequences are SGHRS and YFSETQ. This CDR3 reads CASSLELPGYEQYF. The CDR3 region has the DNA TGCGCCAGCAGCTTGGAACTACCTGGTTACGAGCAGTACTTC.

This chain links TRBV29-1 with TRBJ1-2; 9 bases fit TRBD1. Germline CDR1 is SQVTM and CDR2 is ANQGSEA. J was trimmed by 7 bases and V by 8 bases; bases with no gene match: 11. CDR3 length: 13 amino acids. The CDR3 protein is CSYSLGQGSGYTF. The CDR3 nucleotides read TGCAGCTACTCTTTAGGACAGGGGAGTGGCTACACCTTC.

The chain uses TRBV5-4 and TRBJ2-5; 9 nucleotides agree with TRBD1. Germline V gene sequence: CDR1 SGHNT, CDR2 YYREEE (reference sequence). Trimming removed 4 bases from V and 5 bases from J; junction bases left unmatched: 9. This CDR3 contains 15 residues. In DNA, the CDR3 is TGTGCCAGCAGCAACTACAGGGGGCTGGAGGAGACCCAGTACTTC. Translation gives CASSNYRGLEETQYF.

The chain has TRBV27 and TRBJ1-5; D possibly corresponds to TRBD1 (6 bases). Germline loops: CDR1 MNHEY, CDR2 SMNVEV (reference sequence). This CDR3 is 13 amino acids long. V was pared by 4 bases and J by 2 bases, with 6 bases between. CDR3 sequence (DNA): TGTGCCAGCAGTTACAGGGGCAATCAGCCCCAGCATTTT. The encoded protein is CASSYRGNQPQHF.

This sequence joins TRBV4-1 and TRBJ2-7, with 7 bases identical to TRBD1. Germline V gene sequence: CDR1 MGHRA, CDR2 YSYEKL. The V segment lost 3 bases and the J segment 5 bases; nucleotides outside the gene matches: 4. This CDR3 has 13 amino acids. CDR3 nucleotide sequence: TGCGCCAGCAGCCATCTCACAGGGGACGAGCAGTACTTC. This codes for CASSHLTGDEQYF.

CDR3 DNA sequence: TGTGCCACCAGCGAGGGGGGGCTGGGTGGCTACACCTTC. Amino acid sequence: CATSEGGLGGYTF. The rearrangement joins TRBV15 to TRBJ1-2, with D maybe TRBD1 (6 bases). V was cut by 5 bases and J by 7 bases, with 14 bases left in between. Germline values: CDR1 LNHNV, CDR2 YYDKDF (reference sequence). The CDR3 has 13 amino acids.

To note about this clone: Sequence at one end of the junction differs from germline and may be a read error. V and J are TRBV12-3 or TRBV12-4 and TRBJ1-2; perhaps TRBD1 as D (6 bases). This CDR3 region has 10 residues. CDR3 DNA: TGTGCCAGCAGGGGTGGACAGACCCACTTC. This encodes CASRGGQTHF.

A single count supports this clone. This rearrangement joins TRBV6-5 to TRBJ1-4; the match to TRBD1 covers 8 bases. The CDR3 contains 14 residues. Germline V gene sequence: CDR1 MNHEY, CDR2 SVGAGI. Germline trimming cut 10 bases from V and 5 bases from J; bases unmatched to any gene: 9. For the CDR3, the DNA is TGTGCCACCGGAAGGACAGGGATAAATGAAAAACTGTTTTTT. Amino acid sequence: CATGRTGINEKLFF.

This chain links TRBV19 with TRBJ1-1; no firm D call. The length of the CDR3 is 14 residues. Per germline, CDR1 LNHDA and CDR2 SQIVND (reference sequence). V lost 5 bases to trimming and J lost 3 bases, with 13 bases between them. The CDR3 loop reads CASSEPREDTEAFF. DNA of the CDR3: TGTGCCAGTAGTGAACCAAGAGAGGACACTGAAGCTTTCTTT.

The chain recombines TRBV10-3 with TRBJ1-3; TRBD1 is a possible D gene (5 bases). Germline V CDR1 and CDR2: ENHRY, SYGVKD. The CDR3 is made up of 18 amino acids. V was shortened by 0 bases and J by 6 bases, with 21 bases between the two germline ends. CDR3: CAISESTPRAPPLNTIYF. CDR3 nucleotide sequence: TGTGCCATCAGTGAGTCGACTCCCAGGGCTCCCCCTTTAAACACCATATATTTT.

This sequence joins TRBV19 and TRBJ2-3, with a weak D call TRBD1 (6 bases). The CDR3 totals 14 residues. CDR1 is LNHDA and CDR2 is SQIVND in the germline V gene (reference sequence). V was trimmed by 3 bases and J by 5 bases, leaving 12 bases between them. The CDR3 reads CASSIGQGRDTQYF. The CDR3 DNA is TGTGCCAGTAGTATCGGCCAGGGGCGAGATACGCAGTATTTT.